The subject of this entry is one TCR beta chain. This clone's antigen is unknown. Per-base qualities were not stored, and no clone one base away is much larger. The sample belongs to a study of T cell responses to AZD1222 COVID-19 vaccine (dated by TCRdb to the early 2020s). Context from the whole study: AZD1222 recipients given second doses at about 4 weeks or at about 12 weeks were pooled, since spike-specific TCR depth and breadth were not found to differ between the two schedules. Trial participants were enrolled by age into subgroups of 18-55, 56-69 and 70-plus years, and around 140, 26 and 57 TCR-sequenced participants, respectively, were included in these subgroups. A total of 240 or so trial participants underwent TCR sequencing, of whom about 210 had received two doses of AZD1222 and some 26 had received two doses of the MenACWY control vaccine.

The time point label corresponds to: baseline before first vaccination. Vaccinee samples were obtained from the UK trials COV001 and COV002, which included a single-blind randomized controlled phase 2/3 trial of AZD1222 (ChAdOx1 nCoV-19) in healthy adults. Trial participant PBMC samples were collected at day 0 and day 28 after the second dose for TCRbeta chain sequencing. The CDR3 regions of human TCRbeta chains were subjected to immunosequencing. The source study handled its data this way. TCRs in the repertoires were matched against a reference library of SARS-CoV-2-specific TCRs that had been generated with the MIRA antigen-specificity platform. Breadth was defined as the fraction of unique TCRs that were SARS-CoV-2-associated. Depth was defined as the fraction of total T cells that were SARS-CoV-2-associated. Using the MIRA data, every spike-specific TCR was mapped to the spike region that the TCR reacted to and assigned to either a CD4 or a CD8 class. Log10-transformed breadth and depth values were compared by one-way ANOVA with Sidak's multiple comparisons tests. TCRdb provides this immuneACCESS table in a form limited to in-frame rearrangements. Some clones are lacking; in checked studies, under half of them reflect an unresolved V gene, and why the rest are absent is not known. V, J and clone size derive from that table, while D and trimming were established from the DNA sequence. For this sample the table gives over 40,000 clones, of which approximately 83% were detected only once. The ten largest account for about 51% of the sample.

Points the paper makes about the study in general: The 56-69-year group was small, and its depth increase did not reach significance, likely because of low power. Epitopes outside the regions mutated in the B.1.351 and B.1.1.7 variants were reportedly recognized by nearly half of the unique spike-specific TCRs. A significant rise in spike-specific TCR breadth and depth was observed after two AZD1222 doses relative to day 0 and relative to MenACWY recipients. Because no day 14 peak-response samples were available, repertoires were characterized only after the peak T cell response. Most participants were white British and females outnumbered males, and the authors suggested that clonal diversity may have been underestimated. CD4 TCRs associated with the vaccine covered the entire spike protein, and the dominant responses were in regions 160-218 and 743-854. Conclusions about previously exposed vaccinees are limited because only five or six AZD1222 recipients were SARS-CoV-2 seropositive at baseline.

CDR3 length: 11 amino acids, cysteine to phenylalanine. CDR3 DNA only is kept here, 33 bases in frame from base 1. Deletion took 8 bases off V and 11 bases off J, with a span of 17 bases between the germline ends. From a lookup of the germline V gene (reference sequence), CDR1 and CDR2 are GTSNPN and SVGIG. Rearrangement joined TRBV30 to TRBJ2-3; the D region may be TRBD1 or TRBD2, each matching 5 bases equally. The sequences come from peripheral blood, collected on day 0 of AZD1222 vaccination. The clonotype originates from an adult in good health. The DNA reads as follows: TGTGCCCGTGTATTGAGGGGCGTGCAGTATTTT. Its translation reads: CARVLRGVQYF.